The sequence of this T cell receptor beta chain was determined in a study of technical replicates of blood from a few donors. TCRdb keeps only in-frame clones here, not all; method: immunoSEQ multiplex PCR. The sample has some 100,000 clones, just over 95% seen once. The germline V gene has CDR1 SGHRS and CDR2 YFSETQ. The junction had 3 bases not matched to a gene; V was cut back by 4 bases and J by 3 bases. The CDR3 is 14 residues long. The receptor was isolated from a human donor in good health. V usage is TRBV5-1 and J usage is TRBJ1-4, with TRBD1 matching over 7 bases. Sequencing input: T cells isolated from PBMCs. CDR3 loop: CASSPGTANEKLFF. The CDR3 bases are TGCGCCAGCAGCCCCGGGACAGCTAATGAAAAACTGTTTTTT. The full variable domain, in which reference TRBV5-1 and TRBJ1-4 provide the parts outside the CDR3, is KAGVTQTPRYLIKTRGQQVTLSCSPISGHRSVSWYQQTPGQGLQFLFEYFSETQRNKGNFPGRFSGRQFSNSRSEMNVSTLELGDSALYLCASSPGTANEKLFFGSGTQLSVL.